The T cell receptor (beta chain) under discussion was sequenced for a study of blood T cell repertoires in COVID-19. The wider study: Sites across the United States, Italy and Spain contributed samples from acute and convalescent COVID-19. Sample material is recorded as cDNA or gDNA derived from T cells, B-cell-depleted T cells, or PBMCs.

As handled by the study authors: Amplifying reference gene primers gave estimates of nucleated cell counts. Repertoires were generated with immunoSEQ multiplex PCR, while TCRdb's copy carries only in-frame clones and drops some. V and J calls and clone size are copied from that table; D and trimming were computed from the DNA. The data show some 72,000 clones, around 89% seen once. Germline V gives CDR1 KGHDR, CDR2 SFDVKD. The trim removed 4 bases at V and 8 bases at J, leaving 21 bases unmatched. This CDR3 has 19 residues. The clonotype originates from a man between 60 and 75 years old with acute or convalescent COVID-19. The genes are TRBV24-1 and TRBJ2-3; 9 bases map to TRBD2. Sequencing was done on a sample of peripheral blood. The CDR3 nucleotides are TGTGCCACCAGTGACCCTACCAACAAGCGGGGGGCTAAAGGAGGTACGCAGTATTTT. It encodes CATSDPTNKRGAKGGTQYF.